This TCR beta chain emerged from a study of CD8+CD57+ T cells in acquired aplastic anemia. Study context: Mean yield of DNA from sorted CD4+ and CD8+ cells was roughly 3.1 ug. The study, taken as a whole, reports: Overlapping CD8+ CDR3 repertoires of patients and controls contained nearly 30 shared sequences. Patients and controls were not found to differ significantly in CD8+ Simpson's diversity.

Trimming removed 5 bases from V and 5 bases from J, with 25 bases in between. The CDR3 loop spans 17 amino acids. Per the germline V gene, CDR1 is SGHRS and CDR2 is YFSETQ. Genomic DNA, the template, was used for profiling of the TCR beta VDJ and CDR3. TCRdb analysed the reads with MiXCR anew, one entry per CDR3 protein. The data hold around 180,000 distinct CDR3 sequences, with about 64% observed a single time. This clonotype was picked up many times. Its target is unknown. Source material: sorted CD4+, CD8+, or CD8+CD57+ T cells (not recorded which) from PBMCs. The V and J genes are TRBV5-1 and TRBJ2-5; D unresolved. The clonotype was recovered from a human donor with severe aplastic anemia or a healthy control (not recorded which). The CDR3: CASRQPYEDEARETQYF. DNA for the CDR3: TGCGCCAGCAGACAACCCTACGAGGACGAGGCTCGGGAGACCCAGTACTTC. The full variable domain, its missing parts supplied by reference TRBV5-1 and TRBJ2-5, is KAGVTQTPRYLIKTRGQQVTLSCSPISGHRSVSWYQQTPGQGLQFLFEYFSETQRNKGNFPGRFSGRQFSNSRSEMNVSTLELGDSALYLCASRQPYEDEARETQYFGPGTRLLVL.